Listed below are T cell receptor beta chains from one sample, sequenced in a study of shared T cell receptors in the human thymus. Using immunoSEQ multiplex PCR, the repertoire was profiled, and TCRdb retains in-frame clones only, with some absent. Of about 610,000 clones in the sample, approximately 90% were seen once. These same records also appear under a second study, on human thymus T cells.

Sequenced material: thymocytes. These TCRs come from a boy under two years old with a congenital heart defect. The CDR3 runs from the conserved cysteine through the conserved F or W.

V gene	CDR3 protein
TRBV10-1	CASRPGGGNTGELFF
TRBV11-2	CASSSRDERDEQFF
TRBV9	CASSRGGTINQPQHF
TRBV1	CTSSQWATSGRTSYEQYF
TRBV5-4	CASSLGTGTGNTIYF
TRBV5-1	CASRPLAGEDGSSRRQYF
TRBV2	CASRAWQGLNEKLFF
TRBV10-3	CAISYRGVGGKQYF
TRBV11-3	CASSPRERLNAYEQFF
TRBV28	CASSLEGDPLYEQYF
TRBV27	CASSLGARNEQYF
TRBV7-8	CASSLSLGTGFSGANVLTF
TRBV11-2	CASSPDETGPLGYTF
TRBV5-4	CASSPGTRGSYNEQFF
TRBV25-1	CASYPDREFHGYTF
TRBV4-1	CASSLQQGASGYEQYF
TRBV19	CASSTGQGTHEQYF
TRBV28	CASRGGQGIRGDEQYF
TRBV29-1	CSAGLAGPPSSYEQYF
TRBV7-2	CASSLKGRDLLDTQYF
TRBV5-1	CASSLVAGDSYNEQFF
TRBV5-5	CASSSRAGMNTEAFF
TRBV7-6	CASSAVAGDYEQYF
TRBV7-2	CASSLLPAGDTGELFF
TRBV5-1	CASSWGWGGNEQFF
TRBV28	CASSFPDRGRFEGRNTEAFF
TRBV28	CASARTGGEKLFF
TRBV7-8	CASSFPDQPQHF
TRBV27	CASSFSHTLWDRVGDTQYF
TRBV4-2	CASSQVWERGQGKRASGANVLTF
TRBV11-2	CASSSRQGKLSGNTIYF
TRBV16	CASSQLTGTAYHEQYF
TRBV14	CASSQSPQGPNEQYF
TRBV18	CASSPTRFSYEQYF
TRBV4-1	CASSQEMVYTDTQYF
TRBV5-5	CASSAGIGGEKLFF
TRBV18	CASSGGQGNRNNYGYTF
TRBV25-1	CASSERQGRDYTF
TRBV30	CAWKEPGQGLYSNQPQHF
TRBV9	CASSEGLAGGGGEQFF
TRBV27	CASSPLARGDEQFF
TRBV30	CAWSGTSGRSGVTDTQYF
TRBV6-1	CASSEAGGTGTEAFF
TRBV5-1	CASSLEQQETQYF
TRBV5-5	CASSPPGGGSYNEQFF
TRBV6-1	CASSPKREVDNEQFF
TRBV5-6	CASSRVSGAGANVLTF
TRBV27	CASSPGTADKQYF
TRBV19	CASSILGVFNEQFF
TRBV6-5	CASSYGGVGEKLFF
TRBV5-4	CASSLGGGVGNTIYF
TRBV4-3	CASSQERIAGGPGELFF
TRBV6-5	CASSTGGDQPQHF
TRBV14	CASSLRLAEAYNEQFF
TRBV28	CASSFRPAADTQYF